This T cell receptor (beta chain) was recovered during a study of T cell responses to AZD1222 COVID-19 vaccine. Study findings and constraints: Most donors were white British, females outnumbered males, and clonal diversity was possibly underestimated.

The protocol was immunoSEQ multiplex PCR, while the TCRdb copy is restricted to in-frame clones and leaves out a portion. The sample yields some 84,000 clones, 88% seen once. The V gene's germline CDR1 is DFQATT and CDR2 SNEGSKA (reference sequence). The CDR3 totals 12 residues. V lost 3 bases, J lost 4 bases, and 9 bases lay in between. Worth noting for this clone: As yet, its antigen is unknown.

The sequenced sample was peripheral blood, obtained on day 0 of AZD1222 vaccination. V is TRBV20-1 and J is TRBJ1-1; D possibly corresponds to TRBD1 (5 bases). The receptor comes from an adult in good health. CDR3 in amino acids: CSASTGTTEAFF. CDR3 coding DNA: TGCAGTGCTAGTACGGGGACCACTGAAGCTTTCTTT.